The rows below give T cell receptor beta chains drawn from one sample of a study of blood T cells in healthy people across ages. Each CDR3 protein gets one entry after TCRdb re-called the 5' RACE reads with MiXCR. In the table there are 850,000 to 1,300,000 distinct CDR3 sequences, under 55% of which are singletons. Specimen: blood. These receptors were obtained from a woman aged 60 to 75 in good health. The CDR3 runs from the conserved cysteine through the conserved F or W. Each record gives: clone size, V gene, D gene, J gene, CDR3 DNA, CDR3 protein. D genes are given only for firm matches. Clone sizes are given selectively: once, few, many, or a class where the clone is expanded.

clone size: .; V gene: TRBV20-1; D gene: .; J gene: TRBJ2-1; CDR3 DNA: TGCAGTGCTAGAGATCTATCGGAGGGCTTCTACAATGAGCAGTTCTTC; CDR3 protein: CSARDLSEGFYNEQFF
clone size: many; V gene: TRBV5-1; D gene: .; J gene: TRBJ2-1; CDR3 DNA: TGCGCCAGCAGCTTGGGCGAGACGGCCAATGAGCAGTTCTTC; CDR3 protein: CASSLGETANEQFF
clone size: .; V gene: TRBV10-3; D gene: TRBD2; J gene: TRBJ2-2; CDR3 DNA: TGTGCCATCAGTGAGTCTAGCGGGATTGGCACCGGGGAGCTGTTTTTT; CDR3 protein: CAISESSGIGTGELFF
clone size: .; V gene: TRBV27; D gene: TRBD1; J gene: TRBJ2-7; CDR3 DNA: TGTGCCAGCAGTTTAAGGGGACAGACTTACGAGCAGTACTTC; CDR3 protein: CASSLRGQTYEQYF
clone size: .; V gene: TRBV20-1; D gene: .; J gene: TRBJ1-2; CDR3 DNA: TGCAGTGCCACAGAACAGGGAGTCTATGACTACACCTTC; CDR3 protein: CSATEQGVYDYTF
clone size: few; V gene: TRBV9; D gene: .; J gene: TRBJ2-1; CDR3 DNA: TGTGCCAGCAGCGTCGACTCCTTCAGCTCCTACAATGAGCAGTTCTTC; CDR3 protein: CASSVDSFSSYNEQFF
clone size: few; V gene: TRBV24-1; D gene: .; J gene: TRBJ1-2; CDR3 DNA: TGTGCCACCAGTGTCGCGGGGGTCCATGGCTACACCTTC; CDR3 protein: CATSVAGVHGYTF
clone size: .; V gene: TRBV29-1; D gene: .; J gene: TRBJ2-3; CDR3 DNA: TGCAGCGTTGCGAGGGGAACTAGCACAGATACGCAGTATTTT; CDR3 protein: CSVARGTSTDTQYF
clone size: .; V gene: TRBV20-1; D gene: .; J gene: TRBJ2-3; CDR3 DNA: TGTAGTGCGGTTAATCCAGGGCCAGATACGCAGTATTTT; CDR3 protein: CSAVNPGPDTQYF
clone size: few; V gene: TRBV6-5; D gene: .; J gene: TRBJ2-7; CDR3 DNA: TGTGCCAGCAGTTCGGTTGGGGGGAATCTCTACGAGCAGTACTTC; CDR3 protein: CASSSVGGNLYEQYF
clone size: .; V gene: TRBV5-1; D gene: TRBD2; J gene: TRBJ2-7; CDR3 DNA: TGCGCCAGCAGCCGGCTAGCGGGAGCAGACTACGAGCAGTACTTC; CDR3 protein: CASSRLAGADYEQYF
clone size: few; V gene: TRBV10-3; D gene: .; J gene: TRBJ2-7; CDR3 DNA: TGTGCCATCAGTGGACCCCATTCCTACGAGCAGTACTTC; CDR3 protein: CAISGPHSYEQYF
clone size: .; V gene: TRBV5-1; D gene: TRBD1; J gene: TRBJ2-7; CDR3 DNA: TGCGCCAGCAACTTGAAGACAGGGGCTTACGAGCAGTACTTC; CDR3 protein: CASNLKTGAYEQYF